Listed below are T cell receptor beta chains from one sample, sequenced in a study of blood T cell repertoires in COVID-19. This table comes from immunoSEQ multiplex PCR, and its TCRdb copy is limited to in-frame clones, with some not included. The table has fewer than 400,000 clones, over 85% seen once. Sequencing was performed on PBMCs or T cells enriched from blood (not recorded which). These receptors came from a woman aged 25 to 39 who had recovered from COVID-19. CDR3s include the opening cysteine and the closing phenylalanine or tryptophan. A D gene is named only where the DNA matches it firmly. Not all rows give a size; the values are once, few, many and, for expanded clones, a class.

size: .; D: TRBD2; V: TRBV6-5; J: TRBJ2-1; CDR3: CASSLRTSGHSMRFF; DNA: TGTGCCAGCAGTTTACGGACTAGCGGGCACAGCATGCGGTTCTTC
size: .; D: .; V: TRBV18; J: TRBJ1-4; CDR3: CASFFPRGRNEKLFF; DNA: TGTGCCAGCTTTTTCCCACGAGGGAGGAATGAAAAACTGTTTTTT
size: few; D: .; V: TRBV7-3; J: TRBJ1-1; CDR3: CASSLTGGNTEAFF; DNA: TGTGCCAGCAGCTTAACAGGGGGGAACACTGAAGCTTTCTTT
size: .; D: TRBD1; V: TRBV5-4; J: TRBJ2-1; CDR3: CASSWTLGQGNEQFF; DNA: TGTGCCAGCAGCTGGACTTTAGGACAGGGCAATGAGCAGTTCTTC
size: .; D: .; V: TRBV6-5; J: TRBJ1-3; CDR3: CASRPTGSSGNTIYF; DNA: TGTGCCAGCAGACCCACAGGGAGCTCTGGAAACACCATATATTTT
size: .; D: .; V: TRBV12-5; J: TRBJ1-3; CDR3: CASGLVTQKHSGNTIYF; DNA: TGTGCTAGTGGTTTGGTCACCCAGAAACACTCTGGAAACACCATATATTTT
size: .; D: .; V: TRBV5-1; J: TRBJ2-1; CDR3: CASRIPGLANEQFF; DNA: TGCGCCAGCAGGATACCGGGACTCGCCAATGAGCAGTTCTTC
size: few; D: TRBD1; V: TRBV9; J: TRBJ1-1; CDR3: CASSAHRGPNTEAFF; DNA: TGTGCCAGCAGCGCGCACAGGGGGCCGAACACTGAAGCTTTCTTT
size: .; D: .; V: TRBV7-9; J: TRBJ2-2; CDR3: CASSPQGSGELFF; DNA: TGTGCCAGCAGCCCACAGGGTTCAGGGGAGCTGTTTTTT
size: .; D: .; V: TRBV2; J: TRBJ1-1; CDR3: CASTLTPGVYEAFF; DNA: TGTGCCAGCACCCTCACCCCGGGTGTGTATGAAGCTTTCTTT
size: .; D: TRBD1; V: TRBV28; J: TRBJ2-7; CDR3: CAVSGTGPYEQYF; DNA: TGTGCCGTTTCCGGGACAGGGCCCTACGAGCAGTACTTC
size: .; D: TRBD1; V: TRBV23-1; J: TRBJ2-7; CDR3: CASSQSSQDRGQYEQYF; DNA: TGCGCCAGCAGTCAATCTAGTCAGGACAGGGGACAGTACGAGCAGTACTTC
size: .; D: .; V: TRBV7-2; J: TRBJ1-2; CDR3: CASSLTETYGYTF; DNA: TGTGCCAGCAGCTTGACAGAAACTTATGGCTACACCTTC
size: .; D: .; V: TRBV27; J: TRBJ1-2; CDR3: CASRKQGGGYTF; DNA: TGTGCCAGCAGGAAACAGGGCGGAGGCTACACCTTC
size: .; D: .; V: TRBV28; J: TRBJ1-1; CDR3: CASSQAGRRNTEAFF; DNA: TGTGCCAGCAGTCAGGCGGGACGGCGGAACACTGAAGCTTTCTTT